The 7 T cell receptor beta chains given below trace back to one sample, sequenced in a study of T-cell memory formation after mild COVID-19 (dated by TCRdb to about 2021). Libraries were built with 5' RACE. TCRdb names Illumina NovaSeq 6000 as the instrument used. TCRdb reprocessing: public reads trimmed at Q25 with fastp, clones called with MiXCR, in-frame beta chains kept. For every CDR3 protein sequence, its rows merge into one entry that carries the most common genes and DNA. The sample table shows 250,000 to 350,000 distinct CDR3 sequences, and 14% are seen once. The leading ten clones occupy 21% of the sample. Sequenced: PBMCs or a T cell subset sorted from them (not recorded which). These receptors all come from a man between 18 and 35 years old who had mild COVID-19 (a few samples of this study predate the infection). The sample titles of this study are shuffled in the database, so cell type and time point are left out; the donor was told from shared clones.

The chain links TRBV7-2 to TRBJ2-2, with TRBD1 as a possible D gene (6 bases). CDR3 length equals 15 residues. V lost 2 bases, J lost 5 bases, and 12 bases lay in between. Germline V lookup: CDR1 SGHTA, CDR2 FQGNSA. CDR3 sequence (DNA): TGTGCCAGCAGCTTATTTACAGGGCAAACCGGGGAGCTGTTTTTT. As protein: CASSLFTGQTGELFF.

The chain has TRBV10-2 and TRBJ1-1; D possibly corresponds to TRBD1 (5 bases). The CDR3 spans 14 residues. The germline V gene encodes CDR1 WSHSY and CDR2 SAAADI. V dropped 6 bases and J dropped 1 base, with 12 bases sitting between them. The chain's CDR3 is CASRGVGGNTEAFF. The CDR3 DNA sequence: TGCGCCAGCAGGGGGGTTGGTGGGAACACTGAAGCTTTCTTT.

This clonotype was recorded many times. The J gene is TRBJ2-4, the V gene TRBV5-6, with 7 bases matching TRBD1. V lost 4 bases and J lost 7; bases outside the gene matches: 5. Germline V gene sequence: CDR1 SGHDT, CDR2 YYEEEE. The CDR3 extends over 13 amino acids. CDR3 in amino acids: CASSLDRANIQYF. CDR3 in DNA: TGTGCCAGCAGCCTAGACAGGGCGAACATTCAGTACTTC.

This sequence joins TRBV6-5 and TRBJ2-3; D might be TRBD1 or TRBD2, each matching 5 bases. V was shortened by 6 bases and J by 9 bases, with 28 bases between the two germline ends. The CDR3 loop spans 17 amino acids. Germline values: CDR1 MNHEY, CDR2 SVGAGI. The CDR3, as DNA: TGTGCCAGCAGACCCCAGATCAGGGAGTCCCTTAGAGGAACGCAGTATTTT. It encodes CASRPQIRESLRGTQYF.

The chain employs TRBV25-1 and TRBJ2-1; D perhaps matches TRBD2 (5 bases). Looked up from germline, CDR1 is MGHDK and CDR2 is SYGVNS. The CDR3 totals 13 residues. Trimming pared 2 bases from V and 8 bases from J, leaving 10 bases between. As DNA, the CDR3 is TGTGCCAGCAGTGAACGGATGCGGGATGAGCAGTTCTTC. As protein: CASSERMRDEQFF. The full variable domain, rest sourced from reference TRBV25-1 and TRBJ2-1, is EADIYQTPRYLVIGTGKKITLECSQTMGHDKMYWYQQDPGMELHLIHYSYGVNSTEKGDLSSESTVSRIRTEHFPLTLESARPSHTSQYLCASSERMRDEQFFGPGTRLTVL.

Only a few counts were recorded for this clonotype. This sequence joins TRBV5-5 and TRBJ2-5; no firm D call. Germline lookup yields CDR1 SGHKS and CDR2 YYEKEE (reference sequence). V shed 4 bases and J shed 9 bases, with 16 bases lying between them. The CDR3 is made up of 13 amino acids. The chain's CDR3 is CASSRLPFGAQYF. CDR3 nucleotide sequence: TGTGCCAGCAGCCGCCTCCCTTTTGGGGCCCAGTACTTC.

V and J are TRBV29-1 and TRBJ1-1; TRBD1 might be the D (5 bases). Germline V gene lookup returns CDR1 SQVTM and CDR2 ANQGSEA. This CDR3 spans 13 amino acids. The V end lost 6 bases, the J end lost 7 bases, and 18 bases lay between the germline ends. The CDR3 loop is CSVAGILGGEAFF. In nucleotides, the CDR3 is TGCAGCGTGGCAGGGATCTTGGGCGGTGAAGCTTTCTTT.